This T cell receptor beta chain was observed in a study of blood T cell repertoires in COVID-19. Study at large: Acute and convalescent COVID-19 samples came from the United States, Italy and Spain. Sample material is recorded as cDNA or gDNA derived from T cells, B-cell-depleted T cells, or PBMCs.

Germline V gene data show CDR1 as MNHEY and CDR2 as SMNVEV (reference sequence). This CDR3 contains 16 residues. V was pared by 4 bases and J by 1 base, with 13 bases between. In the original workflow: Estimation of nucleated cell counts was performed using reference gene primer amplification. Sequencing used immunoSEQ multiplex PCR; TCRdb keeps in-frame clones, though not all of them. For V, J and clone size, that table is used; D and trimming come from the DNA. This sample yields over 150,000 clones, of which roughly 89% are seen a single time; 0.8% to 1% belongs to the top ten. The chain employs TRBV27 and TRBJ2-2, with a weak D call TRBD2 (5 bases). The receptor comes from a woman in her late teens or twenties who had recovered from COVID-19. Sequencing was done on a sample of peripheral blood. The CDR3 nucleotides read TGTGCCAGCAGTTCCCCGGGAATACTGAACACCGGGGAGCTGTTTTTT. This sequence encodes CASSSPGILNTGELFF.